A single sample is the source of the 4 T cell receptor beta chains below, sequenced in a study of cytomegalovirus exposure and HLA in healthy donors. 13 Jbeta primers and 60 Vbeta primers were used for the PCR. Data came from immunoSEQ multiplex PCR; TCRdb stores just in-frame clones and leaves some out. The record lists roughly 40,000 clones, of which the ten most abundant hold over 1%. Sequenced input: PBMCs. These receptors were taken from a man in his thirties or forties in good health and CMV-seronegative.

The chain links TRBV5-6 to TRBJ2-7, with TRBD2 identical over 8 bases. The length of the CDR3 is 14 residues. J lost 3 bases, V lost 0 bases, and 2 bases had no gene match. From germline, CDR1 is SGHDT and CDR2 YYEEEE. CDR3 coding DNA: TGTGCCAGCAGCTTGGGACTAGCGAGCTACGAGCAGTACTTC. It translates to CASSLGLASYEQYF.

DNA for the CDR3: TGTGCCAGCAGCTCCGGGACAGGGAGCGGCTACACCTTC. It encodes CASSSGTGSGYTF. The V gene is TRBV7-2, the J gene TRBJ1-2; 9 positions agree with TRBD1. Germline CDR1 reads SGHTA; CDR2 reads FQGNSA. Trimming cost V 4 bases and J 8 bases; bases outside gene matches: 5. This CDR3 comprises 13 residues.

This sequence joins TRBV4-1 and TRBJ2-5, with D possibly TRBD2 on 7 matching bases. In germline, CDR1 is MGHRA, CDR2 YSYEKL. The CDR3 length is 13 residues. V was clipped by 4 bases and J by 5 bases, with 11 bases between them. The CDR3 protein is CASSLRGGETQYF. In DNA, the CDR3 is TGCGCCAGCAGCCTGAGGGGGGGGGAGACCCAGTACTTC.

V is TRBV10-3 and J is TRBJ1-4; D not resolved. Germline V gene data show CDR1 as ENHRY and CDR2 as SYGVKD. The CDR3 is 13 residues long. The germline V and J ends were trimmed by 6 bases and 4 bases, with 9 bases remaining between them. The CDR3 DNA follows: TGTGCCATCAGGGCAGGTTTTAATGAAAAACTGTTTTTT. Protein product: CAIRAGFNEKLFF.